The clone carrying this T cell receptor (beta chain) appeared a few times. The authors ran a second PCR of 7 to 11 cycles using a sample-barcoded 5' primer and a J-beta primer mix. TCRdb analysed the 5' RACE reads with MiXCR anew, one entry per CDR3 protein. There are more than 650,000 distinct CDR3 sequences in the sample; about 55% occur only once, and about 42% lies in the top ten. The data belong to a study of blood T cells in healthy people across ages. Sequenced sample: blood. The TCR was taken from a man older than 75 in good health.

CDR3 in amino acids: CASSDAGVLETQYF. The CDR3, as DNA: TGTGCCAGCAGCGACGCCGGCGTACTAGAGACCCAGTACTTC. J is TRBJ2-5 and V is TRBV5-6; no firm D call. Trimming pared 4 bases from V and 4 bases from J, leaving 14 bases between. CDR3 length: 14 amino acids. Germline CDR1 and CDR2: SGHDT and YYEEEE.